These 8 T cell receptor beta chains were sequenced from one sample in a study of blood T cell repertoires in COVID-19. Profiled with immunoSEQ multiplex PCR; TCRdb holds only in-frame clones, not every one. Here the sample spans roughly 140,000 clones, approximately 91% being singletons. Sequencing was done on a sample of peripheral blood. Receptor source: a human donor in a cohort sampled during active COVID-19.

V is TRBV28 and J is TRBJ2-7; 7 bases line up with TRBD2. The CDR3 sequence is 13 residues long. With V trimmed by 2 bases and J by 3 bases, 1 base remained unmatched. Germline CDR1 MDHEN, CDR2 SYDVKM. CDR3 amino acids: CASSLVAGYEQYF. CDR3 coding DNA: TGTGCCAGCAGTTTAGTAGCGGGCTACGAGCAGTACTTC.

The chain employs TRBV5-1 and TRBJ2-5; 15 bases line up with TRBD2. CDR3 length equals 13 residues. Germline CDR1 is SGHRS and CDR2 is YFSETQ. V was clipped by 7 bases and J by 5 bases; unmatched bases: 0. The chain's CDR3 is CASGTSGRETQYF. DNA of the CDR3: TGCGCCAGCGGGACTAGCGGGAGGGAGACCCAGTACTTC.

V is TRBV28 and J is TRBJ1-6; 8 bases line up with TRBD1. Losses at the gene ends were 2 bases for V and 7 bases for J; bases not matched to a gene: 4. The CDR3 runs to 15 residues. CDR1 is MDHEN and CDR2 is SYDVKM in the germline V gene. CDR3 region: CASSLSRQGNSPLHF. CDR3 coding DNA: TGTGCCAGCAGTTTAAGCAGACAGGGGAATTCACCCCTCCACTTT. Variable domain in full (rest from reference TRBV28 and TRBJ1-6): DVKVTQSSRYLVKRTGEKVFLECVQDMDHENMFWYRQDPGLGLRLIYFSYDVKMKEKGDIPEGYSVSREKKERFSLILESASTNQTSMYLCASSLSRQGNSPLHFGNGTRLTVT.

Worth noting for this clone: Other DNA variants within this sample encode the same CDR3. The V and J genes are TRBV11-2 and TRBJ2-7; 7 bases agree with TRBD2. Looked up from germline, CDR1 is SGHAT and CDR2 is FQNNGV. The CDR3 covers 14 residues. V gave up 5 bases and J gave up 1 base; unmatched junction bases: 5. The CDR3 DNA is TGTGCCAGCAGCCCCTCTAGCGGATCCTACGAGCAGTACTTC. Its protein product is CASSPSSGSYEQYF.

V is TRBV5-1 and J is TRBJ1-6, with D possibly TRBD1 on 6 matching bases. V lost 1 base, J lost 9 bases, and 11 bases lay in between. This CDR3 has 14 residues. The germline V gene encodes CDR1 SGHRS and CDR2 YFSETQ. The chain's CDR3 is CASSLTGMGSPLHF. Here the CDR3 DNA reads TGCGCCAGCAGCTTGACAGGGATGGGTTCACCCCTCCACTTT. Filled out from reference TRBV5-1 and TRBJ1-6, the complete variable domain reads KAGVTQTPRYLIKTRGQQVTLSCSPISGHRSVSWYQQTPGQGLQFLFEYFSETQRNKGNFPGRFSGRQFSNSRSEMNVSTLELGDSALYLCASSLTGMGSPLHFGNGTRLTVT.

This clone was seen more than once but under ten times. This CDR3 is CASSFARGLANTEAFF. CDR3 bases: TGTGCCAGCAGTTTCGCCCGGGGGTTAGCGAACACTGAAGCTTTCTTT. The V gene is TRBV6-2 or TRBV6-3, the J gene TRBJ1-1, with TRBD1 as a possible D gene (5 bases). This CDR3 is 16 amino acids long. Trimming removed 4 bases from V and 1 base from J, with 16 bases in between. CDR1 is MNHEY, CDR2 SVGEGT, per germline.

Comment on this clone: The junction differs from germline at one of its ends, possibly a read error. The chain is built from TRBV7-8 and TRBJ2-7; TRBD1 matches at 9 bases. The CDR3 sequence is 16 residues long. The germline V gene encodes CDR1 SGHVS and CDR2 FQNEAQ. Written as DNA, the CDR3 is TGTGCCAGCAGCTTAGGCTTTGGGACAGGGCTGGTTGACACCGACTTC. Translating it yields CASSLGFGTGLVDTDF.

The V call is TRBV6-5, the J call TRBJ2-3; no reliable D call. This CDR3 spans 13 amino acids. From germline, CDR1 is MNHEY and CDR2 SVGAGI. Between the trimmed V and J ends, which lost 0 bases and 3 bases, there was a span of 4 bases. The CDR3 loop is CASSYSLTDTQYF. The CDR3 DNA reads TGTGCCAGCAGTTACTCCCTGACAGATACGCAGTATTTT.